This T cell receptor beta chain originates from a study of low-dose radiotherapy and immunotherapy resistance in tumors (dated 2022 in TCRdb). Concerning the study at large: In Cohort 1, 0.5 Gy per fraction was delivered every 2 weeks, and a total PTV dose of 6.5 Gy was prescribed. In Cohort 2, 1 Gy per fraction was delivered every two weeks, for a total of 13 Gy over 26 weeks. Starting on cycle 1 day 1, patients took 300 mg of aspirin by mouth once daily for four cycles. Cyclophosphamide 200 mg/m2 was given intravenously every two weeks, one day before each radiation and immunotherapy administration. Patients were given nivolumab as a 240 mg flat dose every two weeks and ipilimumab at 1 mg/kg every six weeks, with both drugs delivered intravenously. Eight patients were included in the translational analysis: three from the first dose cohort and the first five from the second dose cohort. Trial participants were not randomized into treatment groups.

The sample's time point label, in plain terms: before trial treatment. Donors were enrolled in RACIN, a single-arm phase I dose-escalation trial combining nivolumab, ipilimumab, aspirin, low-dose cyclophosphamide and low-dose radiotherapy. To be eligible, a patient needed to have an advanced solid tumor that was TIL-negative. Sequencing relied on an Illumina HiSeq 2500. First-strand cDNA was synthesized using Superscript III and a set of TRAV- and TRBV-specific primers, so that both TCRalpha and TCRbeta chains were covered. TCRs were amplified with Phusion for about 18 PCR cycles using a constant-region primer together with the adapter attached to the V primers. Amplification of the isolated mRNA was done with the MessageAmp II aRNA Amplification Kit, which involved a roughly 16-hour in vitro transcription at 37 degrees C. The Dynabeads mRNA DIRECT Purification Kit was used to isolate the mRNA for TCR sequencing. Indexed Illumina adapters were added in a second roughly 26-cycle Phusion PCR, and the resulting products were purified with AMPure XP beads. For the original study's pipeline: Using custom Perl scripts, TCR sequences that encoded the same protein were pooled, out-of-frame sequences were dropped, and the abundance of each clonotype was calculated. Any TCR sequence backed by just one read was left out of the analysis. Shannon entropy, Gini index, clonality, richness, and the frequency of TCRs shared between repertoires were included as repertoire metrics. TCRdb itself trimmed the public reads at Q25 with fastp, ran MiXCR and retained productive beta chains. Identical CDR3 protein sequences are pooled into one entry, listed with their most common genes and DNA. TCRdb's processing, not the study's, gives the V and J calls here. This sample is represented by tens of thousands of distinct CDR3 sequences; over 15% of them were singletons. The biggest ten clones account for less than 3.5% of the sample.

V sheds 7 bases and J sheds 10 bases, leaving 14 bases between their ends. From a lookup of the germline V gene, CDR1 and CDR2 are SGHVS and FQNEAQ. From its cysteine to its phenylalanine, the CDR3 spans 13 amino acids. Only the CDR3 DNA stays, 39 bases, in frame from base 1. In this sample, this clonotype turned up many times. The target of this receptor is not known. No much larger clone is present one base from it, and per-base qualities are unavailable. Source: PBMCs, taken before treatment. The rearranged chain carries TRBV7-8 and TRBJ1-6; confidence is insufficient to name the D gene. This receptor was identified in a male donor with prostate cancer. The CDR3 amino acid sequence is: CASTWSVRSPLHF. The sequence in DNA is TGTGCCAGCACATGGAGCGTAAGGTCACCCCTCCACTTT.